This is a list of T cell receptor beta chains from one sample in a study of blood T cells in healthy people across ages. MiXCR was run by TCRdb on the 5' RACE reads, yielding one entry per CDR3 protein. The sample holds 1.5 million to 2 million distinct CDR3 sequences, 49% seen once. The sample was blood. Source of these receptors: a woman aged 40-49 years in good health. Each CDR3 is given with its conserved first and last residue. The D gene is left open where the match is weak. Expanded clones get a size class; other rows say once, few or many, or leave the size out.

abundance	v_gene	j_gene	d_gene	CDR3nt	CDR3aa
NA	TRBV7-2	TRBJ1-6	NA	TGTGCCAGCAGGTCCCGTAGGGGAGATAATAATTCACCCCTCCACTTT	CASRSRRGDNNSPLHF
NA	TRBV27	TRBJ2-5	TRBD2	TGTGCCAGCAGACATACTAGCGCCGAGACCCAGTACTTC	CASRHTSAETQYF
NA	TRBV7-2	TRBJ1-5	NA	TGTGCCAGCAGCCCCGGGACACTTAATCAGCCCCAGCATTTT	CASSPGTLNQPQHF
few	TRBV10-3	TRBJ2-3	NA	TGTGCCATCAGTGACGTTAGGGGAGGCACAGATACGCAGTATTTT	CAISDVRGGTDTQYF
few	TRBV20-1	TRBJ2-1	NA	TGCAGTGCTAGAGATACCAGGGCTGCCTCCTACAATGAGCAGTTCTTC	CSARDTRAASYNEQFF
NA	TRBV6-2/TRBV6-3	TRBJ2-7	NA	TGTGCCAGCAGTTACGCGACAGCTACCCGTACCTCCTACGAGCAGTACTTC	CASSYATATRTSYEQYF
NA	TRBV27	TRBJ2-2	NA	TGTGCCAGCAGTTTTGACCCCTCCCCCGGGGAGCTGTTTTTT	CASSFDPSPGELFF
once	TRBV20-1	TRBJ2-2	NA	TGCAGTGCTAGAGGACAGATTAACACCGGGGAGCTGTTTTTT	CSARGQINTGELFF
NA	TRBV5-4	TRBJ1-4	TRBD1	TGTGCCAGCAGCCACAGGGGGAGTGCTGAAAAACTGTTTTTT	CASSHRGSAEKLFF
NA	TRBV10-3	TRBJ2-7	TRBD1	TGTGCCATCAGCCCCTCCGGGACAGGGTTTCATGAGCAGTACTTC	CAISPSGTGFHEQYF
NA	TRBV12-3/TRBV12-4	TRBJ2-7	TRBD1	TGTGCCAGCAGTTCCGGGAACCCGGGCTCGGACAGGCCCTCCTCCTACGAGCAGTACTTC	CASSSGNPGSDRPSSYEQYF
NA	TRBV12-3/TRBV12-4	TRBJ1-4	NA	TGTGCCAGCAATGGTGACCGGGGGGAAAAACTGTTTTTT	CASNGDRGEKLFF
NA	TRBV9	TRBJ1-1	NA	TGTGCCAGCAGCGGTCGGGACGCCATACTTAACACTGAAGCTTTCTTT	CASSGRDAILNTEAFF
NA	TRBV5-1	TRBJ2-5	NA	TGCGCCAGCAGCTTGGTCCTGTTCCAAGAGACCCAGTACTTC	CASSLVLFQETQYF
NA	TRBV5-1	TRBJ2-1	NA	TGCGCCAGCAGCGAGGGGGGAGCGCCCTACAATGAGCAGTTCTTC	CASSEGGAPYNEQFF
NA	TRBV5-1	TRBJ2-3	TRBD1	TGCGCCAGCAGCCGTCCAAAGGGACAGAGCACAGATACGCAGTATTTT	CASSRPKGQSTDTQYF
NA	TRBV6-1	TRBJ1-1	NA	TGTGCCACACGGGACCTCCGGAACACTGAAGCTTTCTTT	CATRDLRNTEAFF
NA	TRBV18	TRBJ2-1	NA	TGTGCCAGCTCAGGATCAAGGGGCGATGAGCAGTTCTTC	CASSGSRGDEQFF
once	TRBV6-5	TRBJ2-2	NA	TGTGCCAGCACCACTACCGGGACACCTATCGGGGAGCTGTTTTTT	CASTTTGTPIGELFF
NA	TRBV5-6	TRBJ2-3	TRBD2	TGTGCCAGCAGCTTGAGGACTAGCGGCCCTACCCCCTCGTATTTT	CASSLRTSGPTPSYF
NA	TRBV7-2	TRBJ1-1	NA	TGTGCCAGCAGCTTAGCCAGGGTGGAACCTGAAGCTTTCTTT	CASSLARVEPEAFF
NA	TRBV7-2	TRBJ2-4	TRBD2	TGTGCCAGCAGCTCCGGGGGGAGCATTCAGTACTTC	CASSSGGSIQYF
once	TRBV7-3	TRBJ1-1	NA	TGTGCCAGCAGCCATTCGGGACCGATGAACACTGAAGCTTTCTTT	CASSHSGPMNTEAFF
NA	TRBV15	TRBJ1-1	NA	TGTGCCACCAGCCCTCGCGGGAAGGGGAACCCTGAAGCTTTCTTT	CATSPRGKGNPEAFF
NA	TRBV14	TRBJ1-4	NA	TGTGCCAGCAGCCAACCCGGACGGGGTAATGAAAAACTGTTTTTT	CASSQPGRGNEKLFF
few	TRBV6-5	TRBJ2-1	TRBD1	TGTGCCAGCAGTTACTCGGGACAGGGGGCCGGTGAGCAGTTCTTC	CASSYSGQGAGEQFF
few	TRBV24-1	TRBJ2-5	NA	TGTGCCACCAGTGTAGGAATGTCGGCGGGGCCGAAAGAGACCCAGTACTTC	CATSVGMSAGPKETQYF
NA	TRBV7-2	TRBJ2-1	TRBD2	TGTGCCAGCGGAATACTAGCGGGGGGGCTCGGGGAGCAGTTCTTC	CASGILAGGLGEQFF
once	TRBV20-1	TRBJ1-2	NA	TGCAGTGCGCTCGGGGGGGCAGTCTATGGCTACACCTTC	CSALGGAVYGYTF
few	TRBV6-2/TRBV6-3	TRBJ2-5	NA	TGTGCCAGCAGTTACGTGACTTTCAACAATGAGCAGTACTTC	CASSYVTFNNEQYF
NA	TRBV20-1	TRBJ2-5	NA	TGCAGTGCTAGCCCAACAGGGCTCCAAGAGACCCAGTACTTC	CSASPTGLQETQYF
few	TRBV5-5	TRBJ2-5	NA	TGTGCCAGCAGCTTGACAGCGTTGTACCAAGAGACCCAGTACTTC	CASSLTALYQETQYF
NA	TRBV28	TRBJ2-3	NA	TGTGCCAGCATACTCGCTAGCGACACAGATACGCAGTATTTT	CASILASDTDTQYF
NA	TRBV5-1	TRBJ1-2	NA	TGCGCCAGCAGCTTGGATGGGCATAAAGACTATGGCTACACCTTC	CASSLDGHKDYGYTF
NA	TRBV4-2	TRBJ2-7	NA	TGTGCCAGCAGCCAAGGTCTGGGAGCCGAGCAGTACTTC	CASSQGLGAEQYF
NA	TRBV4-3	TRBJ2-7	TRBD2	TGCGCCAGCAGCCAAGTTAATAGCGGGGGGGGGCACTACGAGCAGTACTTC	CASSQVNSGGGHYEQYF
few	TRBV4-1	TRBJ2-7	NA	TGCGCCAGCACCTCTAAGAGGGGGCCGGAGAGAGCCCGACTAGCGAGGATGGCATCCTACGAGCAGTACTTC	CASTSKRGPERARLARMASYEQYF